These T cell receptor beta chains were read from a single sample in a study of shared clonotypes between healthy human individuals. Profiled with immunoSEQ multiplex PCR; TCRdb holds only in-frame clones, not every one. The data contain about 2 million clones, about 95% of them singletons. The sequencing input was naive CD4+ T cells sorted from blood. These receptors came from a man aged 18 to 30 in good health. Each CDR3 is given with its conserved first and last residue. D genes are given only for firm matches. Part of the rows lack a size; the others show once, few, many or a class for expanded clones.

D	V	size	J	CDR3	DNA
.	TRBV5-1	once	TRBJ2-1	CASSLSTGTLGMGQFF	TGCGCCAGCAGCCTTTCTACCGGGACTTTAGGCATGGGGCAGTTCTTC
.	TRBV7-2	.	TRBJ1-5	CASSLGVYSNQPQHF	TGTGCCAGCAGCTTGGGGGTTTATAGCAATCAGCCCCAGCATTTT
.	TRBV10-2	.	TRBJ1-2	CASSEELIYGYTF	TGCGCCAGCAGTGAGGAGCTGATCTATGGCTACACCTTC
.	TRBV5-1	.	TRBJ1-3	CASSLDSGRGNTIYF	TGCGCCAGCAGCTTGGATTCCGGACGCGGAAACACCATATATTTT
.	TRBV5-5	once	TRBJ1-5	CASSPTRQVSNQPQHF	TGTGCCAGCAGCCCTACGAGGCAGGTTAGCAATCAGCCCCAGCATTTT
.	TRBV2	once	TRBJ1-6	CASSVRGADSPLHF	TGTGCCAGCAGTGTTAGGGGGGCTGATTCACCCCTCCACTTT
.	TRBV19	.	TRBJ2-7	CASAQLGAYEQYF	TGTGCCAGTGCCCAACTAGGGGCCTACGAGCAGTACTTC
TRBD2	TRBV7-6	.	TRBJ2-1	CASSRPPGLAGSNEQFF	TGTGCCAGCAGCCGCCCCCCGGGACTAGCGGGGAGTAATGAGCAGTTCTTC
.	TRBV25-1	.	TRBJ2-1	CASSEPLGQGYNEQFF	TGTGCCAGCAGTGAACCCTTGGGGCAGGGATACAATGAGCAGTTCTTC
.	TRBV2	.	TRBJ2-1	CASSVTGANEQFF	TGTGCCAGCAGTGTAACGGGGGCAAATGAGCAGTTCTTC
.	TRBV19	.	TRBJ2-3	CASSVQDSSTDTQYF	TGTGCCAGTAGCGTCCAAGACAGTAGCACAGATACGCAGTATTTT
.	TRBV2	once	TRBJ2-3	CASTAGTDTQYF	TGTGCCAGCACGGCAGGCACAGATACGCAGTATTTT
TRBD1	TRBV28	few	TRBJ1-4	CASREQGNEKLFF	TGTGCCAGCAGAGAACAGGGGAATGAAAAACTGTTTTTT
TRBD1	TRBV30	.	TRBJ1-4	CAWSRGLTGQGFWGNEKLFF	TGTGCCTGGTCCCGGGGACTCACGGGACAGGGGTTCTGGGGTAATGAAAAACTGTTTTTT
TRBD2	TRBV6-5	once	TRBJ2-1	CASSPRLANEQFF	TGTGCCAGCAGTCCCAGACTAGCGAATGAGCAGTTCTTC
TRBD1	TRBV5-1	.	TRBJ2-5	CASSSGTGGQETQYF	TGCGCCAGCAGCTCGGGGACAGGCGGCCAAGAGACCCAGTACTTC
TRBD2	TRBV2	.	TRBJ2-5	CASSMIGGAQTQYF	TGTGCCAGCAGTATGATCGGGGGGGCCCAGACCCAGTACTTC
TRBD2	TRBV5-1	.	TRBJ2-1	CASSPGRSGPNNEQFF	TGCGCCAGCAGCCCTGGTCGTAGCGGGCCGAACAATGAGCAGTTCTTC
TRBD1	TRBV7-6	.	TRBJ2-7	CASSLLQGSYEQYF	TGTGCCAGCAGCTTATTACAGGGGTCATACGAGCAGTACTTC
.	TRBV18	.	TRBJ1-5	CASSPGTAVNQPQHF	TGTGCCAGCTCCCCCGGGACGGCCGTAAATCAGCCCCAGCATTTT
TRBD1	TRBV6-6	.	TRBJ2-7	CASAPFGTGVREQYF	TGTGCCAGCGCCCCCTTTGGGACAGGGGTTCGGGAGCAGTACTTC
TRBD2	TRBV4-3	.	TRBJ2-3	CASSQGGLAGTDTQYF	TGCGCCAGCAGCCAAGGGGGACTAGCGGGCACAGATACGCAGTATTTT
TRBD1	TRBV4-1	few	TRBJ2-5	CASSTRTGRVETQYF	TGCGCCAGCAGCACCCGGACAGGGCGTGTTGAGACCCAGTACTTC
TRBD1	TRBV4-3	.	TRBJ1-4	CASSQAPGGLNEKLFF	TGCGCCAGCAGCCAAGCCCCAGGGGGGTTAAATGAAAAACTGTTTTTT
.	TRBV5-1	.	TRBJ2-5	CASSLSRGRIQETQYF	TGCGCCAGCAGCTTGTCGAGGGGCAGAATTCAAGAGACCCAGTACTTC
.	TRBV21-1	.	TRBJ1-5	CASRVGTGGNQPQHF	TGTGCCAGCAGGGTCGGGACAGGAGGCAATCAGCCCCAGCATTTT
.	TRBV19	.	TRBJ2-7	CASSIGAEIRGEQYF	TGTGCCAGTAGTATCGGGGCAGAGATTCGGGGCGAGCAGTACTTC
TRBD1	TRBV7-2	.	TRBJ2-7	CASSPGQVDSYEQYF	TGTGCCAGCAGCCCTGGACAGGTCGACTCCTACGAGCAGTACTTC